This T cell receptor (beta chain) was documented in a study of graft-versus-host responses after intestinal transplantation. Study-level background: Multivisceral, liver-intestinal, or isolated intestinal transplants were performed in recipients. The recipients all started with anti-thymocyte globulin induction and then took tacrolimus and steroids for 3 to 4 years.

In regard to this clone: Its cognate antigen is unknown.

Study-wide results and limits: When patients had graft-donor T cell macrochimerism, their allografts held high graft-versus-host to host-versus-graft clonal ratios. Peak circulating GvH clone levels were associated with early post-transplant HvG declines.

The CDR3 has 14 amino acids. Looked up from germline, CDR1 is SGHRS and CDR2 is YFSETQ. V shed 4 bases and J 4 bases; nucleotides not matched to a gene: 6. The table came from immunoSEQ multiplex PCR; TCRdb's copy has only in-frame clones and leaves some out. The sample lists 70,000 to 95,000 clones, 85% to 90% occurring once. This sequence joins TRBV5-1 and TRBJ1-2; 8 bases agree with TRBD1. The sample consisted of unstimulated CD4+ T cells sorted from spleen or lymph node cells, taken before intestinal transplant. The sequence came from a human donor who received an intestinal transplant. The CDR3 DNA follows: TGCGCCAGCAGCACGACACAGGGGGGCTATGGCTACACCTTC. This translates into CASSTTQGGYGYTF.